Included here is one TCR beta chain sequence, with context. Other DNA sequences in the same sample also yield this CDR3. The data were taken from a study of blood T cell repertoires in COVID-19. Across the study: The United States, Italy and Spain provided the acute and convalescent COVID-19 samples.

Germline V gene data show CDR1 as SGHTA and CDR2 as FQGNSA. V was pared by 1 base and J by 7 bases, with 10 bases between. The CDR3 runs 14 residues. Using immunoSEQ multiplex PCR, the repertoire was profiled, and TCRdb retains in-frame clones only, with some absent. Of around 150,000 clones listed, 80% to 95% are singletons. Patients of the Seattle cohort, enrolled during active infection, were followed longitudinally. The chain links TRBV7-2 to TRBJ1-4; weak D call: TRBD1 (5 bases). This receptor was taken from a man aged 25 to 45 with COVID-19, enrolled during active disease. The sample comprised peripheral blood. CDR3 residues: CASSLVPGGEKLFF. The CDR3 DNA sequence: TGTGCCAGCAGCTTAGTACCCGGGGGTGAAAAACTGTTTTTT.